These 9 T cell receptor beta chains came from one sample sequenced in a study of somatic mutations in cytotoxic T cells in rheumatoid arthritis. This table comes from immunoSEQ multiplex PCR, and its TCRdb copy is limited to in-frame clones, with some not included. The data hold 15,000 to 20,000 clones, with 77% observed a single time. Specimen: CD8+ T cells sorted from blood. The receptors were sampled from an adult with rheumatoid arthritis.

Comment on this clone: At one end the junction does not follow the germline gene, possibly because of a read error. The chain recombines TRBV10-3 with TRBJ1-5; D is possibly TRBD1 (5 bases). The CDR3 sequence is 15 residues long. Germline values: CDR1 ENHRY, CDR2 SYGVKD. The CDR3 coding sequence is TGTGCCATCAGTGAGTGGGACGATAGCAGTCAGCCCCAGCATTTT. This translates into CAISEWDDSSQPQHF.

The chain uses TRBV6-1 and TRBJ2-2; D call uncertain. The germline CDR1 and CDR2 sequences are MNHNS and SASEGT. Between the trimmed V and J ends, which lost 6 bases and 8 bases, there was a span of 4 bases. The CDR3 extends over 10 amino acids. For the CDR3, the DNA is TGTGCCAGCAGCCGAGGGGAGCTGTTTTTT. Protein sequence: CASSRGELFF.

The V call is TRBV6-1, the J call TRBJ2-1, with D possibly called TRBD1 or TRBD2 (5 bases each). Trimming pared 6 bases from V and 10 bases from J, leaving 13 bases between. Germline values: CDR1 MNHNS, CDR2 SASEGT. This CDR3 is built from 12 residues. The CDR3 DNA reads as TGTGCCAGCAGAGACGGGGCAGGCGAGCAGTTCTTC. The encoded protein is CASRDGAGEQFF.

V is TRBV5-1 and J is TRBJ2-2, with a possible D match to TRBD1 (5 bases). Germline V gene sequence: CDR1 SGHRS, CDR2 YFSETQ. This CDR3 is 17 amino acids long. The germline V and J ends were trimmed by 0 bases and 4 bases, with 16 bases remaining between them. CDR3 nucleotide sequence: TGCGCCAGCAGCTTGGGGGGCGGCACAGTTGCCACCGGGGAGCTGTTTTTT. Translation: CASSLGGGTVATGELFF.

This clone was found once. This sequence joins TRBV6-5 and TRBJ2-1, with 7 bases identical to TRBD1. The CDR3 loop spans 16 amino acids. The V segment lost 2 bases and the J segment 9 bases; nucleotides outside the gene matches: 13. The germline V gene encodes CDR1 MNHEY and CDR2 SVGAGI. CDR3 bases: TGTGCCAGCAGTTACGACAGGGTACGGCTCCTCCGTGAGCAGTTCTTC. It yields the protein CASSYDRVRLLREQFF.

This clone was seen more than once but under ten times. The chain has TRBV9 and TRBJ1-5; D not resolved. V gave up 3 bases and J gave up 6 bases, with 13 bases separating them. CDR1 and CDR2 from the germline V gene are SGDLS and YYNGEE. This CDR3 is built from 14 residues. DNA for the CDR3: TGTGCCAGCAGCGCCGCTCTGGGAGGTCAGCCCCAGCATTTT. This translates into CASSAALGGQPQHF.

CDR3 loop: CASSQEVFGAGIGNYGYTF. CDR3 DNA sequence: TGTGCCAGCAGCCAAGAGGTATTTGGAGCGGGAATCGGAAACTATGGCTACACCTTC. The chain employs TRBV4-2 and TRBJ1-2; D remains ambiguous. The CDR3 consists of 19 residues. The germline gives CDR1 LGHNA, CDR2 YNFKEQ. Trimming took 0 bases from V and 2 from J, leaving 22 bases between them.

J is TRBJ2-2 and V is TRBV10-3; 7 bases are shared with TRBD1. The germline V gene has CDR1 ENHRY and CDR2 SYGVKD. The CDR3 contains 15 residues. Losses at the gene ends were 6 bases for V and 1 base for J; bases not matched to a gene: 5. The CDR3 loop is CAIRADRVNTGELFF. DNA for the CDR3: TGTGCCATCAGAGCCGACAGGGTGAACACCGGGGAGCTGTTTTTT.

CDR3 region: CASSDNEQYV. As DNA, the CDR3 is TGTGCCAGCAGTGACAACGAGCAGTACGTC. The chain uses TRBV2 and TRBJ2-7; no reliable D call. The CDR3 consists of 10 residues. The germline V gene encodes CDR1 SNHLY and CDR2 FYNNEI. With 3 bases removed from V and 5 bases from J, the gap between germline ends came to 2 bases.